Below, one T cell receptor (beta chain) is given with its context. Its antigen is unidentified. The record originates from a study of cytomegalovirus exposure and HLA in healthy donors. Study-level results: In vitro confirmation showed three CMV-associated chains to be CMV antigen specific.

The CDR3 contains 17 residues. Germline V gives CDR1 MNHEY, CDR2 SMNVEV (reference sequence). The V and J ends lost 4 bases and 0 bases respectively, with 18 bases between them. PCR was performed using 60 Vbeta and 13 Jbeta primers. Generated by immunoSEQ multiplex PCR, the TCRdb table keeps only in-frame clones and is missing some. The table shows over 50,000 clones, with about 80% occurring only once. The chain combines TRBV27 with TRBJ2-5; TRBD2 might be the D (6 bases). Sequenced material: PBMCs. The sequence came from a man aged 40-49 years in good health and CMV-seronegative. The CDR3 is CASSSAVAGRNQETQYF. CDR3 nucleotides: TGTGCCAGCAGTTCTGCGGTGGCGGGGAGGAACCAAGAGACCCAGTACTTC.